The present entry profiles one T cell receptor beta chain with its context. Participants were aged roughly 18 to 89 years, lived in 24 US areas, and enrolled virtually. Participants' reported clinical history set cohort assignment. Germline CDR1 is SGHNT and CDR2 is YYREEE (reference sequence). V was shortened by 1 base and J by 4 bases, with 11 bases between the two germline ends. The CDR3 extends over 14 amino acids. These data are taken from a study of blood T cell repertoires in COVID-19. The overall study: Both acute and convalescent COVID-19 samples were obtained from the United States, Italy and Spain.

Per the authors' pipeline: Estimation of nucleated cell counts relied on the amplification of reference gene primers. Clones were read by immunoSEQ multiplex PCR, and TCRdb kept only the in-frame ones, dropping some. V, J and clone size are taken as reported in that table, and D and trimming were inferred from the DNA itself. Here the sample spans 140,000 to 150,000 clones, approximately 90% being singletons. Material: PBMCs or T cells enriched from blood (not recorded which). This chain links TRBV5-4 with TRBJ1-2; perhaps TRBD1 as D (5 bases). The origin of this receptor is a woman in her twenties or thirties with acute COVID-19. CDR3 amino acids: CASSLLSGGYGYTF. The CDR3 DNA reads as TGTGCCAGCAGCTTGTTATCGGGGGGCTATGGCTACACCTTC.